Reported below is one T cell receptor (beta chain). The antigen is unknown. The sample belongs to a study of T cell responses to AZD1222 COVID-19 vaccine. CDR1 and CDR2 from the germline V gene are SGHRS and YFSETQ. With 2 bases removed from V and 2 bases from J, the gap between germline ends came to 16 bases. The CDR3 totals 17 residues. Libraries were prepared by immunoSEQ multiplex PCR; TCRdb keeps only in-frame clonotypes and omits some of them. The profile shows 120,000 to 150,000 clones, 91% of them singletons. Study-wide results and caveats: Within unmutated variant regions lay the reported targets of nearly half of spike-specific TCRs. Sampling that yielded the repertoires occurred only after the peak T cell response. The donors showed a predominance of white British ancestry and of females, with possible underestimation of clonal diversity. Just 5 or 6 AZD1222 recipients tested seropositive at baseline.

This receptor was obtained from an adult who received the MenACWY meningococcal vaccine as a control. The V call is TRBV5-1, the J call TRBJ1-4, with D perhaps matching TRBD1 (5 bases). Source: peripheral blood, taken 28 days after the second dose of the MenACWY control vaccine. CDR3 nucleotides: TGCGCCAGCAGCTTTGGCCAGGGAGGAGCCACTAATGAAAAACTGTTTTTT. Amino acids: CASSFGQGGATNEKLFF.